This TCR beta chain was captured by sequencing in a study of T cell responses to AZD1222 COVID-19 vaccine. General observations from the study: Sampling that yielded the repertoires occurred only after the peak T cell response. The study found vaccine-associated CD4 TCRs spanning spike, dominant at 160-218 and 743-854. Nearly half of unique spike-specific TCRs reportedly avoided B.1.351 and B.1.1.7 mutated regions. Donors were largely white British and mainly female; clonal diversity was possibly underestimated.

Note on this clone: Its cognate antigen is unknown.

The protocol was immunoSEQ multiplex PCR, while the TCRdb copy is restricted to in-frame clones and leaves out a portion. This table has nearly 90,000 clones, approximately 86% appearing once. The specimen comprised peripheral blood, sampled on day 0 of MenACWY control vaccination. This sequence originates from an adult in good health.

The DNA of the CDR3 is TGTGCCAGCAGCCAAGGAACAGGATCCGAGCAGTACTTC. It encodes CASSQGTGSEQYF. The chain couples TRBV3-1 (or the pseudogene TRBV3-2) to TRBJ2-7; weak D call: TRBD1 (5 bases). The CDR3 runs 13 residues. Looked up from germline, CDR1 is LGHDT and CDR2 is YNNKEL (reference sequence). Deletions cut 1 base from V and 6 bases from J, with 10 bases between.